This entry concerns a single T cell receptor (beta chain). Its antigen is unidentified. This specimen comes from a study of T cells expressing NK-cell markers. This CDR3 region has 13 residues. Germline V gene lookup returns CDR1 SGHRS and CDR2 YFSETQ. Points from the study as a whole: Expanded clones of NKG2C+ T cells had an unclear HCMV specificity.

Using the 5' RACE reads, TCRdb records one entry per CDR3 protein without DNA. This table lists 500,000 to 700,000 distinct CDR3 sequences. The chain couples TRBV5-1 to TRBJ2-5; absent DNA, TCRdb's TRBD1 call cannot be checked. The sample taken for sequencing was blood T cells: a sorted CD56 or NKG2C T cell subset, CD4+ or CD8+ T cells, or bulk PBMC T cells (not recorded which). The clonotype was recovered from a man aged 18 to 29 in good health. The CDR3 here is CASTQLQGGTQYF.